One and the same sample provided the 28 T cell receptor beta chains below, sequenced in a study of Graves' ophthalmopathy and Graves' hyperthyroidism (dated by TCRdb to the late 2010s). The sample was run on an Illumina HiSeq 2000. TCR beta CDR3 regions were amplified from RNA transcripts for repertoire sequencing. A first-round RT-PCR used HTBI primers with the Qiagen OneStep RT-PCR kit, followed by a second-round multiplex PCR, size selection and purification. Using fastp at Q25 and MiXCR, TCRdb reprocessed the public reads and kept productive beta chains. Every CDR3 protein is listed once, alongside the most common genes and DNA of its rows. Within this sample are 52,000 or so distinct CDR3 sequences, with less than 55% of them counted one time only. The top ten clones comprise 4.7% of the sample. Sequenced: peripheral blood. The receptor set was obtained from an adult woman with Graves' ophthalmopathy.

As regards this clonotype: This likely comes from a read error, as the CDR3 has no conserved phenylalanine or tryptophan at its end. It is unclear where the CDR3 begins or ends on the DNA, so no DNA is shown, and the CDR3 is as TCRdb lists it. This chain links TRBV6-6 with TRBJ1-1. Germline lookup yields CDR1 MNHNY and CDR2 SVGAGI (reference sequence). The CDR3 adds up to 11 amino acids, both ends counted. This CDR3 is CASSYSPGTGM.

This clonotype was seen ten or more times. The rearrangement joins TRBV5-1 to TRBJ2-3, with TRBD1 matching 8 bases. CDR1 and CDR2 from the germline V gene are SGHRS and YFSETQ. The CDR3 covers 15 residues. With V trimmed by 5 bases and J by 4 bases, 9 bases remained unmatched. The CDR3 DNA follows: TGCGCCAGCAGAAGAACAGGGGGATGGGCAGATACGCAGTATTTT. Translation: CASRRTGGWADTQYF.

For this clonotype: One end of the junction is discordant with germline, which a read error may explain. The chain joins TRBV7-2 to TRBJ2-7, with TRBD2 matching over 7 bases. Germline CDR1 reads SGHTA; CDR2 reads FQGNSA. This CDR3 has 14 amino acids. CDR3 sequence reads: CASAPGLAVAEQHF. In DNA form, the CDR3 reads TGTGCCAGCGCCCCGGGTCTAGCGGTCGCCGAGCAGCACTTC.

This clonotype came up a few times. With a much larger clone just one base away, this may be a read error. CDR3 sequence: CASRPTSGAYEQYF. CDR3 in DNA: TGTGCCAGCAGACCTACTAGCGGGGCTTACGAGCAGTACTTC. The V call is TRBV12-3 or TRBV12-4, the J call TRBJ2-7; 10 bases are shared with TRBD2. The CDR3 sequence is 14 residues long. V dropped 6 bases and J dropped 4; count of bases not matched to a gene: 6.

This clonotype occurred a few times. The V and J genes are TRBV24-1 and TRBJ1-2; 7 bases are shared with TRBD1. Losses at the gene ends were 6 bases for V and 4 bases for J; bases not matched to a gene: 7. From germline, CDR1 is KGHDR and CDR2 SFDVKD. The length of the CDR3 is 14 residues. The CDR3 DNA sequence: TGTGCCACCAGTAACAGGGGATTCGTCTATGGCTACACCTTC. Protein: CATSNRGFVYGYTF.

The V call is TRBV7-2, the J call TRBJ2-3, with 8 bases fitting TRBD2. Germline loops: CDR1 SGHTA, CDR2 FQGNSA. Trimming removed 5 bases from V and 8 bases from J; junction bases left unmatched: 15. This CDR3 has 16 residues. The CDR3 DNA reads as TGTGCCAGCAGCCTAAAGCTGGGGACTAGGTTAGGTACGCAGTATTTT. It translates to CASSLKLGTRLGTQYF.

The CDR3 loop reads CSVEGSGGTGELFF. CDR3 nucleotide sequence: TGCAGCGTCGAGGGGTCAGGGGGGACCGGGGAGCTGTTTTTT. J is TRBJ2-2 and V is TRBV29-1; D possibly corresponds to TRBD1 (7 bases). V dropped 6 bases and J dropped 5 bases, with 16 bases sitting between them. The V gene's germline CDR1 is SQVTM and CDR2 ANQGSEA. CDR3 length: 14 residues.

This clonotype occurred many times. V usage is TRBV6-1 and J usage is TRBJ2-5; TRBD2 matches at 10 bases. The J segment lost 5 bases and the V segment lost 3 bases, leaving 6 bases of the junction unmatched. The CDR3 is 15 amino acids. Germline assignment: CDR1 MNHNS and CDR2 SASEGT. The CDR3: CASSDLAGESETQYF. As DNA, the CDR3 is TGTGCCAGCAGTGACCTAGCGGGAGAATCTGAGACCCAGTACTTC.

The table lists this clonotype with many counts. The chain links TRBV29-1 to TRBJ1-1; TRBD1 matches 12 bases. Unmatched junction bases numbered 12, after V lost 8 bases and J lost 8 bases. Germline CDR1 SQVTM, CDR2 ANQGSEA. This CDR3 spans 14 amino acids. CDR3 nucleotide sequence: TGCAGCTCAACGGGACAGGGGGCTCGAGGGGAAGCTTTCTTT. Residues: CSSTGQGARGEAFF. The full variable domain, its missing parts supplied by reference TRBV29-1 and TRBJ1-1, is SAVISQKPSRDICQRGTSLTIQCQVDSQVTMMFWYRQQPGQSLTLIATANQGSEATYESGFVIDKFPISRPNLTFSTLTVSNMSPEDSSIYLCSSTGQGARGEAFFGQGTRLTVV.

This clonotype occurred many times. V gene TRBV6-6 combines with J gene TRBJ1-1; TRBD1 matches 7 bases. This CDR3 region has 15 residues. CDR1 and CDR2 from the germline V gene are MNHNY and SVGAGI (reference sequence). V dropped 5 bases and J dropped 1; count of bases not matched to a gene: 7. The CDR3 loop reads CASSQTTGPNTEAFF. The CDR3 region has the DNA TGTGCCAGCAGTCAGACGACAGGGCCGAACACTGAAGCTTTCTTT.

J is TRBJ2-7 and V is TRBV5-1; 7 nucleotides align to TRBD1. The CDR3 covers 13 residues. The V gene end was trimmed by 3 bases and the J gene end by 6 bases; junction bases not matched to a gene: 6. Germline CDR1 reads SGHRS; CDR2 reads YFSETQ. CDR3 sequence (DNA): TGCGCCAGCAGCTGGCAGGGGGACGGCGAGCAGTACTTC. Protein: CASSWQGDGEQYF.

The chain has TRBV11-2 and TRBJ2-4; 10 bases match TRBD1. Trimming at V came to 0 bases and at J to 10 bases, leaving 6 bases not matched to a gene. Germline V lookup: CDR1 SGHAT, CDR2 FQNNGV. This CDR3 is 15 amino acids long. Written as DNA, the CDR3 is TGTGCCAGCAGCTTAGATGGGGGACAGGGGAGGATTCAGTACTTC. It encodes CASSLDGGQGRIQYF.

The chain uses TRBV7-2 and TRBJ2-2; D perhaps matches TRBD1 (5 bases). V was cut by 5 bases and J by 3 bases, with 16 bases left in between. Germline V gene lookup returns CDR1 SGHTA and CDR2 FQGNSA. The CDR3 sequence is 16 residues long. CDR3 loop: CASSLEVTVYTGELFF. The CDR3 bases are TGTGCCAGCAGCCTAGAGGTGACAGTATACACCGGGGAGCTGTTTTTT. The full variable domain, completed using reference TRBV7-2 and TRBJ2-2, is GAGVSQSPSNKVTEKGKDVELRCDPISGHTALYWYRQSLGQGLEFLIYFQGNSAPDKSGLPSDRFSAERTGGSVSTLTIQRTQQEDSAVYLCASSLEVTVYTGELFFGEGSRLTVL.

Ten or more counts support this clonotype. The chain has TRBV9 and TRBJ2-7; D remains ambiguous. This CDR3 comprises 14 residues. CDR1 is SGDLS, CDR2 YYNGEE, per germline. V dropped 3 bases and J dropped 2 bases, with 12 bases sitting between them. The CDR3 is CASSAGGPAYEQYF. CDR3 DNA: TGTGCCAGCAGCGCTGGTGGACCCGCCTACGAGCAGTACTTC.

The V call is TRBV30, the J call TRBJ2-3; the match to TRBD2 covers 7 bases. The CDR3 has 13 amino acids. CDR1 and CDR2 from the germline V gene are GTSNPN and SVGIG (reference sequence). Trimming at V came to 3 bases and at J to 4 bases, leaving 4 bases not matched to a gene. The CDR3 DNA reads TGTGCCTGGAGGAGGGCGGGAGCAGATACGCAGTATTTT. It encodes CAWRRAGADTQYF.

This clonotype was counted at least ten times. The chain links TRBV19 to TRBJ2-7; 8 nucleotides line up with TRBD1. There are 15 residues in the CDR3. V lost 9 bases to trimming and J lost 5 bases; unmatched junction nucleotides: 15. CDR1 is LNHDA, CDR2 SQIVND, per germline (reference sequence). Here the CDR3 reads CASTPQGAGKNEQYF. Here the CDR3 DNA reads TGTGCCAGCACCCCTCAGGGGGCAGGGAAAAACGAGCAGTACTTC.

This clonotype has ten or more counts. This chain joins TRBV28 and TRBJ2-7, with D unclear. Germline-derived CDR1 and CDR2 are MDHEN and SYDVKM. This CDR3 contains 13 residues. V lost 2 bases and J lost 6, with 11 bases in between. The CDR3 is CASSLNTQLEQYF. As DNA, the CDR3 is TGTGCCAGCAGTTTAAACACACAACTCGAGCAGTACTTC.

The chain is built from TRBV5-1 and TRBJ2-2; 13 bases line up with TRBD2. The CDR3 spans 18 residues. Germline V gene lookup returns CDR1 SGHRS and CDR2 YFSETQ. With V trimmed by 2 bases and J by 6 bases, 10 bases remained unmatched. This chain's CDR3 is CASSFPLRTSGSAGELFF. The CDR3, as DNA: TGCGCCAGCAGCTTTCCCCTAAGGACTAGCGGGAGTGCCGGGGAGCTGTTTTTT.

This clonotype was recorded once. The chain recombines TRBV20-1 with TRBJ2-1, with 14 bases matching TRBD2. The ends lost 6 bases at V and 6 bases at J; junction bases unmatched: 7. The CDR3 extends over 15 amino acids. Germline V gene data show CDR1 as DFQATT and CDR2 as SNEGSKA (reference sequence). This CDR3 is CSARPTSGRANEQFF. The CDR3, as DNA: TGCAGTGCCCGACCGACTAGCGGGAGGGCCAATGAGCAGTTCTTC.

In its sample, this clonotype was seen many times. The rearrangement links TRBV19 to TRBJ1-5; D unclear. Germline values: CDR1 LNHDA, CDR2 SQIVND (reference sequence). The CDR3 covers 15 residues. Trimming pared 6 bases from V and 0 bases from J, leaving 12 bases between. DNA for the CDR3: TGTGCCAGTAGAAAAAGCGGGGTTAGCAATCAGCCCCAGCATTTT. It encodes CASRKSGVSNQPQHF.

A word on this clonotype: At one end, the junction sequence differs from germline, possibly due to a read error. CDR3 loop: CSARTGFTNYGDTF. CDR3 bases: TGCAGTGCTCGGACAGGATTTACTAACTATGGCGACACCTTC. This chain links TRBV20-1 with TRBJ1-2; 7 nucleotides align to TRBD1. Germline assignment: CDR1 DFQATT and CDR2 SNEGSKA (reference sequence). The CDR3 is 14 residues long.

This clonotype came up many times. The rearrangement joins TRBV12-3 or TRBV12-4 to TRBJ2-5; no reliable D call. This CDR3 is built from 14 residues. With 4 bases removed from V and 2 bases from J, the gap between germline ends came to 11 bases. The CDR3 DNA reads TGTGCCAGCAGTTCTCAGGTTATTCAAGAGACCCAGTACTTC. It encodes CASSSQVIQETQYF.

Ten or more counts support this clonotype. The rearrangement uses TRBV6-2 or TRBV6-3 and TRBJ1-4; TRBD1 aligns across 7 bases. This CDR3 comprises 14 residues. The V segment lost 0 bases and the J segment 8 bases; nucleotides outside the gene matches: 3. Germline V gives CDR1 MNHEY, CDR2 SVGEGT. CDR3 loop: CASSYSTGYEKLFF. CDR3 in DNA: TGTGCCAGCAGTTACTCGACAGGGTACGAAAAACTGTTTTTT.

This clonotype was picked up one time. V and J are TRBV24-1 and TRBJ2-1; D unresolved. CDR3 length: 17 residues. Germline V CDR1 and CDR2: KGHDR, SFDVKD. V lost 1 base to trimming and J lost 4 bases, with 16 bases between them. In nucleotides, the CDR3 is TGTGCCACCAGTGATTTACCCAGTTTGACTGGTTACAATGAGCAGTTCTTC. Its protein is CATSDLPSLTGYNEQFF.

The V and J genes are TRBV7-3 and TRBJ2-3, with 13 bases matching TRBD2. V gave up 6 bases and J gave up 3 bases; unmatched junction bases: 6. Germline CDR1 SGHTA, CDR2 FQGTGA. CDR3 length equals 16 residues. Written as DNA, the CDR3 is TGTGCCAGCAGACAAGGACTAGCGGGAGTAACAGATACGCAGTATTTT. Its protein is CASRQGLAGVTDTQYF.

In regard to this clonotype: It is likely a read error, because the conserved phenylalanine at the end of the CDR3 is missing. The DNA is omitted, as the CDR3 cannot be located on it reliably, and the CDR3 follows TCRdb's listing. The rearrangement links TRBV5-1 to TRBJ2-2; no DNA check was done on the table's D call, TRBD2. Germline-derived CDR1 and CDR2 are SGHRS and YFSETQ. With termini counted, the CDR3 has 17 amino acids. The CDR3 here is CASSLGTSGSGHRGAVV.

CDR3 DNA: TGCAGTGCTAGGGACAGGATGAACACTGAAGCTTTCTTT. Protein: CSARDRMNTEAFF. The rearrangement uses TRBV20-1 and TRBJ1-1; the match to TRBD1 covers 7 bases. Germline V gene data show CDR1 as DFQATT and CDR2 as SNEGSKA (reference sequence). The CDR3 has 13 residues. V shed 3 bases, J shed 0 bases, and the junction held 1 base outside the gene matches.

This clonotype was picked up a small number of times. J is TRBJ1-2 and V is TRBV7-2, with D possibly TRBD1 on 5 matching bases. Germline CDR1 and CDR2: SGHTA and FQGNSA. CDR3 length equals 15 residues. V was pared by 1 base and J by 4 bases, with 13 bases between. CDR3 in amino acids: CASSLDRTPGYGYTF. For the CDR3, the DNA is TGTGCCAGCAGCTTAGATAGGACACCGGGCTATGGCTACACCTTC.